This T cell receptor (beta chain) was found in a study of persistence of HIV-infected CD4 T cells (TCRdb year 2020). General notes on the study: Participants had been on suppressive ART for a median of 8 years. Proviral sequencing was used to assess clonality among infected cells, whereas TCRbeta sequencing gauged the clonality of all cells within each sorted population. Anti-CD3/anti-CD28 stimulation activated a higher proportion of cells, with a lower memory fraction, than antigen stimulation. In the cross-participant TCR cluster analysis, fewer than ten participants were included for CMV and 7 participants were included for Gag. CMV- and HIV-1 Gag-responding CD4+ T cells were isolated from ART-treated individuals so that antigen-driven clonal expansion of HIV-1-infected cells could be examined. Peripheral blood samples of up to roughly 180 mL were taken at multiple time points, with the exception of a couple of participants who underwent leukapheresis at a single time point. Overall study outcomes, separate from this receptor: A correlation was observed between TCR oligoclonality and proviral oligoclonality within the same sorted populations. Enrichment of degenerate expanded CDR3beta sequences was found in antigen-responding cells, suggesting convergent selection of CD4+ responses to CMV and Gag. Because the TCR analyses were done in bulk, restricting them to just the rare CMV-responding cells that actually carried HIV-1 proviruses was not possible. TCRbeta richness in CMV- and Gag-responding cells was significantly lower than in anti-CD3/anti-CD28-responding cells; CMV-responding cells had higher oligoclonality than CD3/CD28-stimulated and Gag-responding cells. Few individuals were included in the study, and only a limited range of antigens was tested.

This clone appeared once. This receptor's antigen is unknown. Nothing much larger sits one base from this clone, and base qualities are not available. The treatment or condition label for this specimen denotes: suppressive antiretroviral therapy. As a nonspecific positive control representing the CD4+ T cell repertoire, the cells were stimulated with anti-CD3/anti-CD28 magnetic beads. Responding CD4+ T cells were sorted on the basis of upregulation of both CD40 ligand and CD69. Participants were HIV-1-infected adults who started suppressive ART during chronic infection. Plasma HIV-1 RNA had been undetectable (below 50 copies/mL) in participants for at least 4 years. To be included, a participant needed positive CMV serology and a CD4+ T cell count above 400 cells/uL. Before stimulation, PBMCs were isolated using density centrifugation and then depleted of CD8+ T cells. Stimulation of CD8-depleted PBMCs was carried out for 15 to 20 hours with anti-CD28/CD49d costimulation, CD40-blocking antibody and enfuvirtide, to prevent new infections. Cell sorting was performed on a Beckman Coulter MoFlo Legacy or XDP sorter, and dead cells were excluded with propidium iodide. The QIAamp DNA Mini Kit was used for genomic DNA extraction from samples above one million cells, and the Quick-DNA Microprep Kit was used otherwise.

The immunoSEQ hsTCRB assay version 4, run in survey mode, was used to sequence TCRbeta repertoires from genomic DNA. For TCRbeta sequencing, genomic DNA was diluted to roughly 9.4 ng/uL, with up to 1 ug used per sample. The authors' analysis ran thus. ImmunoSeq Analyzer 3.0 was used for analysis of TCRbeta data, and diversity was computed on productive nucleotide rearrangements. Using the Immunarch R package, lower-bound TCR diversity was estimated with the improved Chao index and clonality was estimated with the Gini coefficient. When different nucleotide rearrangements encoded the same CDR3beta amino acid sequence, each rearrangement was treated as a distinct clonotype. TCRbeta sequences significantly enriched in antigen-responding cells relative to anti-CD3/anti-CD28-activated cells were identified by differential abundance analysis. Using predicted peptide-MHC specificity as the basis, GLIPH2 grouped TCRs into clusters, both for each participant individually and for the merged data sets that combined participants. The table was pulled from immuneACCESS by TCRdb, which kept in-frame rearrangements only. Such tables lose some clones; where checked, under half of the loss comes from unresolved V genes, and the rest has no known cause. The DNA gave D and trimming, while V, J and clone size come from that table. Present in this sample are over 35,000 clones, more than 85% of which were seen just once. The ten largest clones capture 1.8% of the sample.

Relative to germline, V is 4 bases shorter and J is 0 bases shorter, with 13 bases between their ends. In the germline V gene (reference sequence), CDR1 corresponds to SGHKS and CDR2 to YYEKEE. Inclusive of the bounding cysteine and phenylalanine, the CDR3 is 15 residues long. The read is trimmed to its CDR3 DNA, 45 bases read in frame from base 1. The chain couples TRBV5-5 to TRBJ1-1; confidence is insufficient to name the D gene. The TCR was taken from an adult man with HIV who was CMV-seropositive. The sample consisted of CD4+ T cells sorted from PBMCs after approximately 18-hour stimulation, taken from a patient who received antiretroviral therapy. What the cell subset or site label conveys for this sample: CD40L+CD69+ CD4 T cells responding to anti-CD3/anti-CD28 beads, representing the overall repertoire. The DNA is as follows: TGTGCCAGCAGCCGGGATCTAGGGTTGAACACTGAAGCTTTCTTT. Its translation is CASSRDLGLNTEAFF.